The source of this T cell receptor (beta chain) is a study of OX40 agonist ivuxolimab in advanced cancers. The CDR3 consists of 14 residues. The V and J ends lost 4 bases and 3 bases respectively, with 13 bases between them. Germline V gives CDR1 SGHRS, CDR2 YFSETQ. Profiling relied on immunoSEQ multiplex PCR, and the TCRdb table lists in-frame clones only, not all of them. The sample holds 62,000 or so clones, about nine tenths seen once. The receptor was derived from an adult with an advanced solid tumor such as melanoma, head and neck, liver or kidney cancer. Specimen: CD4+ or CD8+ T cells sorted from blood, collected in a trial of the OX40 agonist ivuxolimab. The chain uses TRBV5-1 and TRBJ1-1; unclear D gene. The CDR3 loop reads CASSGDGVYTEAFF. The CDR3 nucleotides read TGCGCCAGCAGCGGAGACGGGGTATACACTGAAGCTTTCTTT.